A selection of T cell receptor beta chains follows, all from one sample in a study of T cell responses to AZD1222 COVID-19 vaccine. Libraries were prepared by immunoSEQ multiplex PCR; TCRdb keeps only in-frame clonotypes and omits some of them. Of 80,000 to 90,000 clones in the sample, around 91% were seen once. Material: peripheral blood, obtained on day 0 of MenACWY control vaccination. The receptors shown here come from an adult in good health. The CDR3 runs from the conserved cysteine through the conserved F or W. Fields, in order: J gene, V gene, clone size, D gene, CDR3 DNA, CDR3 protein. D genes are given only for firm matches. A row's size may be missing; if present it is once, few, many or a size class.

J gene: TRBJ2-1; V gene: TRBV5-4; clone size: few; D gene: TRBD1; CDR3 DNA: TGTGCCAGCAGCTTGGAACAGGGGTATGGTGAGCAGTTCTTC; CDR3 protein: CASSLEQGYGEQFF
J gene: TRBJ2-5; V gene: TRBV28; clone size: -; D gene: TRBD2; CDR3 DNA: TGTGCCAGCAGTTTATGGGCTAGCGGGAGGCCGGGAGAGACCCAGTACTTC; CDR3 protein: CASSLWASGRPGETQYF
J gene: TRBJ1-4; V gene: TRBV5-8; clone size: -; D gene: -; CDR3 DNA: TGTGCCAGCACCCCGGGGACCCTCCCAGGAGATGAAAAACTGTTTTTT; CDR3 protein: CASTPGTLPGDEKLFF
J gene: TRBJ2-7; V gene: TRBV29-1; clone size: -; D gene: -; CDR3 DNA: TGCAGCGTTGAACGGGGTGAAGGGCTCGAGCAGTACTTC; CDR3 protein: CSVERGEGLEQYF
J gene: TRBJ2-3; V gene: TRBV4-1; clone size: -; D gene: -; CDR3 DNA: TGCGCCAGCAGCCAAGAAGGTACTAGGGAGGATACGCAGTATTTT; CDR3 protein: CASSQEGTREDTQYF
J gene: TRBJ2-7; V gene: TRBV6-5; clone size: -; D gene: -; CDR3 DNA: TGTGCCAGCAGTTACTCCTGGACGGCCGAGCAGTACTTC; CDR3 protein: CASSYSWTAEQYF
J gene: TRBJ2-5; V gene: TRBV19; clone size: once; D gene: -; CDR3 DNA: TGTGCCAGTAGTCAGGGTGGGGAGACCCAGTACTTC; CDR3 protein: CASSQGGETQYF
J gene: TRBJ2-2; V gene: TRBV5-1; clone size: -; D gene: TRBD1; CDR3 DNA: TGCGCCAGCAGACCAGCCGGGACAGGCACCGGGGAGCTGTTTTTT; CDR3 protein: CASRPAGTGTGELFF
J gene: TRBJ1-2; V gene: TRBV5-6; clone size: -; D gene: TRBD1; CDR3 DNA: TGTGCCAGCAGCTCAGACAGGGTGGGCTATGGCTACACCTTC; CDR3 protein: CASSSDRVGYGYTF
J gene: TRBJ2-3; V gene: TRBV7-2; clone size: -; D gene: -; CDR3 DNA: TGTGCCAGCAGCTTAGAGGACAGCGCCCCGGGTACGCAGTATTTT; CDR3 protein: CASSLEDSAPGTQYF
J gene: TRBJ1-2; V gene: TRBV28; clone size: once; D gene: -; CDR3 DNA: TGTGCCAGCAGTTTATCCCCTCTATCGGGCTACACCTTC; CDR3 protein: CASSLSPLSGYTF
J gene: TRBJ2-2; V gene: TRBV28; clone size: -; D gene: -; CDR3 DNA: TGTGCCAGCAGTACCCAACCCGGACAACTCCATAACACCGGGGAGCTGTTTTTT; CDR3 protein: CASSTQPGQLHNTGELFF
J gene: TRBJ2-7; V gene: TRBV9; clone size: -; D gene: -; CDR3 DNA: TGTGCCAGCAGCGTAGGGCAGGCCATCTCCTACGAGCAGTACTTC; CDR3 protein: CASSVGQAISYEQYF
J gene: TRBJ2-5; V gene: TRBV7-2; clone size: once; D gene: TRBD2; CDR3 DNA: TGTGCCAGCAGCCCCCCTGGACTAGCGACCACAGGGACCCAGTACTTC; CDR3 protein: CASSPPGLATTGTQYF
J gene: TRBJ2-1; V gene: TRBV5-1; clone size: -; D gene: TRBD1; CDR3 DNA: TGCGCCAGCAGCCCGGGACAGGGGAACAATGAGCAGTTCTTC; CDR3 protein: CASSPGQGNNEQFF
J gene: TRBJ1-4; V gene: TRBV20-1; clone size: -; D gene: -; CDR3 DNA: TGCAGTGCTAGTTCCCCCGGGAGGAGTCGGGAAAAACTGTTTTTT; CDR3 protein: CSASSPGRSREKLFF
J gene: TRBJ1-1; V gene: TRBV13; clone size: -; D gene: -; CDR3 DNA: TGTGCCAGCAGCTTGAGGGGGGGCCGGAACACTGAAGCTTTCTTT; CDR3 protein: CASSLRGGRNTEAFF
J gene: TRBJ2-3; V gene: TRBV5-6; clone size: -; D gene: -; CDR3 DNA: TGTGCCAGCAGCTCACTGATGGCCAAACGTTATTCAGATACGCAGTATTTT; CDR3 protein: CASSSLMAKRYSDTQYF
J gene: TRBJ2-7; V gene: TRBV9; clone size: -; D gene: -; CDR3 DNA: TGTGCCAGCAGCGTAGGAGGTGGGAAAGAGTACGAGCAGTACTTC; CDR3 protein: CASSVGGGKEYEQYF
J gene: TRBJ1-1; V gene: TRBV5-1; clone size: -; D gene: TRBD1; CDR3 DNA: TGCGCCAGCAGCTTACAGGGGATGGCCACTGAAGCTTTCTTT; CDR3 protein: CASSLQGMATEAFF
J gene: TRBJ1-2; V gene: TRBV5-1; clone size: -; D gene: TRBD1; CDR3 DNA: TGCGCCAGCAGCAAGACAGGGGGACCTACTAACTATGGCTACACCTTC; CDR3 protein: CASSKTGGPTNYGYTF
J gene: TRBJ2-5; V gene: TRBV27; clone size: -; D gene: -; CDR3 DNA: TGTGCCAGCAGTCCGCGCTCGAGCCAAGAGACCCAGTACTTC; CDR3 protein: CASSPRSSQETQYF
J gene: TRBJ1-3; V gene: TRBV28; clone size: few; D gene: -; CDR3 DNA: TGTGCCAGCAGAGGTCAGGGCTCTGGAAACACCATATATTTT; CDR3 protein: CASRGQGSGNTIYF
J gene: TRBJ1-4; V gene: TRBV7-2; clone size: few; D gene: -; CDR3 DNA: TGTGCCAGCAGCTCTGGCCCCGCAACTAATGAAAAACTGTTTTTT; CDR3 protein: CASSSGPATNEKLFF
J gene: TRBJ2-7; V gene: TRBV20-1; clone size: -; D gene: TRBD2; CDR3 DNA: TGCAGTGCGCGGACTAGCGGGAGGCAACACTTC; CDR3 protein: CSARTSGRQHF
J gene: TRBJ2-3; V gene: TRBV4-2; clone size: -; D gene: TRBD2; CDR3 DNA: TGTGCCAGCAGCCAAGATTGGCGGGGGGCCCGAGCAGATACGCAGTATTTT; CDR3 protein: CASSQDWRGARADTQYF
J gene: TRBJ1-4; V gene: TRBV25-1; clone size: few; D gene: -; CDR3 DNA: TGTGCCAGTTCGAGGGCGAATGAAAAACTGTTTTTT; CDR3 protein: CASSRANEKLFF
J gene: TRBJ2-1; V gene: TRBV3-1/TRBV3-2; clone size: -; D gene: -; CDR3 DNA: TGTGCCAGCAGCAAACCGGGACTTTTTGAGCAGTTCTTC; CDR3 protein: CASSKPGLFEQFF
J gene: TRBJ2-1; V gene: TRBV4-2; clone size: -; D gene: TRBD2; CDR3 DNA: TGTGCCAGCAGCCAAGCCGGGGCGGGAGCTGAGCAGTTCTTC; CDR3 protein: CASSQAGAGAEQFF
J gene: TRBJ2-3; V gene: TRBV29-1; clone size: -; D gene: TRBD1; CDR3 DNA: TGCAGCGTTGCCCAGGGGGCTAGCACAGATACGCAGTATTTT; CDR3 protein: CSVAQGASTDTQYF
J gene: TRBJ1-3; V gene: TRBV7-8; clone size: -; D gene: -; CDR3 DNA: TGTGCCAGCAGCTCACAGGAAGGCGGAAACACCATATATTTT; CDR3 protein: CASSSQEGGNTIYF
J gene: TRBJ2-2; V gene: TRBV7-2; clone size: -; D gene: TRBD1; CDR3 DNA: TGTGCCAGCAGCGAAGCCGGGACAGGGCTCGGGGAGCTGTTTTTT; CDR3 protein: CASSEAGTGLGELFF
J gene: TRBJ2-2; V gene: TRBV19; clone size: few; D gene: TRBD1; CDR3 DNA: TGTGCCAGTAATCGACAGGGCAGTACCGGGGAGCTGTTTTTT; CDR3 protein: CASNRQGSTGELFF
J gene: TRBJ2-7; V gene: TRBV29-1; clone size: -; D gene: -; CDR3 DNA: TGCAGCGTTGAAGACCGGGGGAACTCCGAGCAGTACTTC; CDR3 protein: CSVEDRGNSEQYF